The 19 T cell receptor beta chains given below trace back to one sample, sequenced in a study of blood T cell repertoires in COVID-19. Clones were sequenced by immunoSEQ multiplex PCR, and TCRdb holds only the in-frame ones, with some missing. The sample lists approximately 200,000 clones, roughly nine tenths occurring once. Material: peripheral blood. The source is a man in his 70s with active or convalescent COVID-19.

The CDR3 reads CASSSLDSSQPQHF. The CDR3, as DNA: TGTGCCAGCAGTTCCCTGGACAGTTCTCAGCCCCAGCATTTT. The rearrangement links TRBV6-5 to TRBJ1-5; possible D gene TRBD1, 6 bases. Germline V gives CDR1 MNHEY, CDR2 SVGAGI. V gave up 4 bases and J gave up 6 bases, with 13 bases separating them. The CDR3 length is 14 residues.

The chain recombines TRBV15 with TRBJ2-7; D unresolved. Per germline, CDR1 LNHNV and CDR2 YYDKDF (reference sequence). V was trimmed by 3 bases and J by 4 bases, leaving 19 bases between them. This CDR3 is 16 amino acids long. The CDR3 loop is CATSSLLNGRWYEQYF. In nucleotides, the CDR3 is TGTGCCACCAGCAGCCTACTTAACGGCAGGTGGTACGAGCAGTACTTC.

This clone was observed once. Different DNA sequences within this sample yield the same CDR3. The rearrangement joins TRBV24-1 to TRBJ1-2, with 8 bases aligning to TRBD1. The CDR3 contains 15 residues. The ends lost 4 bases at V and 4 bases at J; junction bases unmatched: 7. In germline, CDR1 is KGHDR, CDR2 SFDVKD. The CDR3 DNA is TGTGCCACCAGTGACCCAACAGGGGGTGGCTATGGCTACACCTTC. Translated, it gives CATSDPTGGGYGYTF.

This sequence joins TRBV5-1 and TRBJ1-6, with 12 nucleotides matching TRBD1. The CDR3 covers 20 residues. CDR1 is SGHRS and CDR2 is YFSETQ in the germline V gene. After removal of 0 bases from V and 7 bases from J, the junction contained 14 bases not matched to a gene. The CDR3 DNA reads as TGCGCCAGCAGCTTGGGGGTCCCGGGACAGGGGGCTGGTGTGAATTCACCCCTCCACTTT. Translation gives CASSLGVPGQGAGVNSPLHF.

The chain carries TRBV11-2 and TRBJ2-7; D remains ambiguous. Trimming stripped 8 bases from V and 5 bases from J, with 13 bases between. From germline, CDR1 is SGHAT and CDR2 FQNNGV. The CDR3 runs 12 residues. CDR3 DNA: TGTGCCAGCCCCCCCACCCCAGACGAGCAGTACTTC. Protein product: CASPPTPDEQYF.

The rearrangement links TRBV6-2 or TRBV6-3 to TRBJ2-7, with 8 bases that match TRBD1. The V and J ends lost 5 bases and 8 bases, in that order; junction bases with no gene match: 8. The CDR3 length is 13 residues. Germline CDR1 MNHEY, CDR2 SVGEGT. This chain's CDR3 is CASSKAGGVKQYF. CDR3 coding DNA: TGTGCCAGCAGTAAGGCAGGGGGCGTAAAGCAGTACTTC.

This chain uses TRBV7-9 with TRBJ2-1; possibly TRBD1 for D (6 bases). The V end was cut by 6 bases, the J end by 2 bases, with 14 bases between. CDR3 size: 15 residues. Germline V gene lookup returns CDR1 SEHNR and CDR2 FQNEAQ (reference sequence). The CDR3 here is CASSFVQGTYNEQFF. For the CDR3, the DNA is TGTGCCAGCAGTTTCGTACAGGGAACCTACAATGAGCAGTTCTTC.

The chain couples TRBV28 to TRBJ1-2; a possible D gene is TRBD1 (5 bases). V gave up 6 bases and J gave up 3 bases, with 23 bases separating them. The CDR3 covers 17 residues. Germline lookup yields CDR1 MDHEN and CDR2 SYDVKM. CDR3: CASRSATRARGDYGYTF. CDR3 coding DNA: TGTGCCAGCAGATCCGCGACCAGGGCCCGCGGGGACTATGGCTACACCTTC.

The rearrangement uses TRBV7-8 and TRBJ2-1; a weak D match, TRBD2 (6 bases). CDR1 SGHVS and CDR2 FQNEAQ come from the germline V gene. Trimming took 1 base from V and 10 from J, leaving 14 bases between them. CDR3 length: 14 amino acids. The CDR3 DNA reads as TGTGCCAGCAGCTTAGTCGTCGGGGGTGGGGAGCAGTTCTTC. This codes for CASSLVVGGGEQFF.

This clone was seen a single time. The chain has TRBV20-1 and TRBJ2-1, with D possibly being TRBD2 (6 bases). Trimming cost V 5 bases and J 14 bases, with 16 bases left between them. The CDR3 contains 11 residues. The V gene's germline CDR1 is DFQATT and CDR2 SNEGSKA (reference sequence). CDR3 nucleotide sequence: TGCAGTGCTGGGAGTTCTAGCGAGAAGTTCTTC. Amino acid sequence: CSAGSSSEKFF.

The CDR3 nucleotides are TGCAGCGTGATCGGGTTGAACACTGAAGCTTTCTTT. Translation: CSVIGLNTEAFF. The chain uses TRBV29-1 and TRBJ1-1; D not certain. The CDR3 is 12 amino acids. Per germline, CDR1 SQVTM and CDR2 ANQGSEA. Deletions cut 6 bases from V and 0 bases from J, with 8 bases between. The full variable domain, completed using reference TRBV29-1 and TRBJ1-1, is SAVISQKPSRDICQRGTSLTIQCQVDSQVTMMFWYRQQPGQSLTLIATANQGSEATYESGFVIDKFPISRPNLTFSTLTVSNMSPEDSSIYLCSVIGLNTEAFFGQGTRLTVV.

The genes are TRBV10-3 and TRBJ2-5; D perhaps matches TRBD2 (6 bases). Per germline, CDR1 ENHRY and CDR2 SYGVKD. Trimming left V 0 bases short and J 7 bases short, with 12 bases between. This CDR3 has 14 amino acids. For the CDR3, the DNA is TGTGCCATCAGTGAGTCGCGGGGCCGGGGGACCCAGTACTTC. Translation gives CAISESRGRGTQYF.

The chain combines TRBV15 with TRBJ1-3; 9 nucleotides line up with TRBD1. Germline trimming cut 4 bases from V and 3 bases from J; bases unmatched to any gene: 7. This CDR3 region has 16 residues. Germline-derived CDR1 and CDR2 are LNHNV and YYDKDF (reference sequence). DNA for the CDR3: TGTGCCACCAGCAAAGGACAGGGGACGGGTGGAAACACCATATATTTT. Its protein is CATSKGQGTGGNTIYF.

The count of this clone is one. This sequence joins TRBV11-3 and TRBJ2-5; 8 bases align to TRBD1. The CDR3 consists of 15 residues. The junction had 7 bases not matched to a gene; V was cut back by 5 bases and J by 2 bases. Germline V gives CDR1 SGHNT, CDR2 YENEEA. The CDR3 region is CASSPGTGRQETQYF. CDR3 DNA sequence: TGTGCCAGCAGCCCAGGGACAGGCCGACAAGAGACCCAGTACTTC.

V is TRBV5-6 and J is TRBJ2-3; 10 positions agree with TRBD1. Germline V gene data show CDR1 as SGHDT and CDR2 as YYEEEE. Trimming cost V 1 base and J 0 bases; bases outside gene matches: 11. This CDR3 has 19 residues. The CDR3 region has the DNA TGTGCCAGCAGCTTGTTCGGGACAGGGGATTTTGGGAGCACAGATACGCAGTATTTT. Its translation is CASSLFGTGDFGSTDTQYF.

The gene calls are TRBV6-1 and TRBJ2-3; TRBD1 is a possible D gene (6 bases). Per the germline V gene, CDR1 is MNHNS and CDR2 is SASEGT. CDR3 length equals 16 residues. V lost 4 bases and J lost 3, with 17 bases in between. The CDR3 sequence is CASSATGAGATDTQYF. As DNA, the CDR3 is TGTGCCAGCAGTGCTACCGGCGCAGGGGCAACAGATACGCAGTATTTT.

This chain connects TRBV3-1 (or the pseudogene TRBV3-2) to TRBJ2-2; 10 bases are shared with TRBD2. The CDR3 sequence is 18 residues long. Looked up from germline, CDR1 is LGHDT and CDR2 is YNNKEL (reference sequence). The J segment lost 6 bases and the V segment lost 0 bases, leaving 10 bases of the junction unmatched. CDR3 sequence reads: CASSQDLWLAGVAGELFF. CDR3 DNA: TGTGCCAGCAGCCAAGATCTTTGGCTAGCGGGAGTAGCCGGGGAGCTGTTTTTT.

Details on this clone: Other nucleotide sequences from this sample produce the same CDR3. The rearrangement uses TRBV18 and TRBJ1-6; a possible D gene is TRBD1 (5 bases). CDR3 length: 13 amino acids. Per the germline V gene, CDR1 is KGHSH and CDR2 is LQKENI. Trimming removed 2 bases at V and 8 bases at J, with 7 bases between. Written as DNA, the CDR3 is TGTGCCAGCTCACCAGGGGGGGATTCACCCCTCCACTTT. This codes for CASSPGGDSPLHF.

This chain's CDR3 is CASSQGSRTQYF. In DNA, the CDR3 is TGTGCCAGCAGCCAAGGCTCGAGGACCCAGTACTTC. This chain joins TRBV3-1 (or the pseudogene TRBV3-2) and TRBJ2-5; D remains unclear. V lost 1 base, J lost 7 bases, and 7 bases lay in between. Germline V gene sequence: CDR1 LGHDT, CDR2 YNNKEL (reference sequence). The CDR3 totals 12 residues.